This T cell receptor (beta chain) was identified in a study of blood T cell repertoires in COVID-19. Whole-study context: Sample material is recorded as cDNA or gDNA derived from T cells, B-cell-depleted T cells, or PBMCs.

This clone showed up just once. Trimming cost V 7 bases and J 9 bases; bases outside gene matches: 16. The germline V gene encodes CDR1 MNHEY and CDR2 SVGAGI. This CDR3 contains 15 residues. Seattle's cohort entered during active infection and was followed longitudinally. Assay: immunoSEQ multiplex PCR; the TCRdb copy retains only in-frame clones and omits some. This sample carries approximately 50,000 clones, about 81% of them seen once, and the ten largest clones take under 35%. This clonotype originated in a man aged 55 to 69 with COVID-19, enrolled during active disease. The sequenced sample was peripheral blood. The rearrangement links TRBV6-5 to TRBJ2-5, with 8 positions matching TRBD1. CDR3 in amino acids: CASNPSGAGGESQYF. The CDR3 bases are TGTGCCAGCAACCCTTCCGGGGCAGGGGGCGAGTCCCAGTACTTC.